This note documents a single T cell receptor beta chain sequence. The antigen it recognizes is unknown. Base quality data are lacking; no much larger clone is found one base away. The data stem from a study of T cells and copy number aberrations in small-cell lung cancer (dated by TCRdb to 2020 to 2023). Looking at the study overall: To relate T cell metrics to mutations and copy number aberrations, the same tumor regions underwent both TCR repertoire sequencing and whole-exome sequencing. Tumor TCR data were available for around 16 patients, and 13 to 15 patients had TCR data from both tumor and normal tissue. The research as a whole found: All specimens consisted of formalin-fixed paraffin-embedded tissue, which is known to introduce sequencing artifacts. The study was limited by a small sample size because surgical resection is uncommon in small-cell lung cancer, and the findings require validation. Tumors had lower T-cell density, richness and clonality than adjacent lung tissue, though the difference in density was not significant.

The donors were limited-stage small-cell lung cancer patients who had surgical resection in Hangzhou, China, between about 2008 and 2020. All donors were treated with upfront surgery without preoperative chemotherapy or radiotherapy, and immunotherapy was not given to any donor before or after surgery. All 20 or so patients in the sequenced cohort were identified as smokers or heavy second-hand smokers. Adjacent normal lung tissue was taken at least 2 cm away from the tumor margin, and two pathologists confirmed morphologically that the tissue was free of malignant cells. To characterize T cell repertoire heterogeneity, the study applied multi-region TCR-beta sequencing to resected limited-stage small-cell lung cancers and to tumor-adjacent lung tissue. The AllPrep DNA/RNA FFPE Kit (Qiagen) was used to extract genomic DNA from the FFPE tissue. The immunoSEQ hsTCRB Kit, with multiplexed V- and J-gene primers, was used to amplify TCR-beta CDR3 regions from genomic DNA. Unique DNA barcodes were added in a second PCR, and samples were pooled together with a negative and a positive control. Pooled TCR-beta libraries were sequenced on an Illumina MiSeq with a 150-cycle paired-end protocol. On the study's bioinformatics: Adaptive Biotechnologies processed the raw sequencing data and produced a report containing normalized, annotated TCR-beta repertoires. T-cell density was computed as TCR-beta templates normalized to usable DNA, which was estimated by amplifying housekeeping genes. Richness was the count of unique rearrangements, and clonality was defined as 1 minus Pielou's evenness. TCRdb's version of the immuneACCESS table is confined to in-frame rearrangements and falls short of the full clone set. An unresolved V gene accounts for under half of the shortfall where checked; the remainder is of unknown origin. V and J calls and clone size follow that table, whereas D and trimming were derived from the DNA. For this sample the table gives around 9,200 clones, of which 75% to 80% were detected only once. 25% to 35% of the sample is taken by the ten largest.

Looking up the germline V gene yields CDR1 MGHRA and CDR2 YSYEKL. Counted from cysteine to phenylalanine, this CDR3 has 19 amino acids. Left in the record is the CDR3 DNA by itself, 57 bases read in frame from the first base. V sheds 0 bases and J sheds 0 bases, leaving 15 bases between their ends. The chain links TRBV4-1 with TRBJ2-6; no D gene can be assigned with confidence. Specimen: normal tissue next to the tumor. This clonotype was sampled from a man aged 55 to 70 with small cell lung cancer. The base sequence is TGCGCCAGCAGCCAAGATCGACATCGGAGTTCCTCTGGGGCCAACGTCCTGACTTTC. It encodes CASSQDRHRSSSGANVLTF.